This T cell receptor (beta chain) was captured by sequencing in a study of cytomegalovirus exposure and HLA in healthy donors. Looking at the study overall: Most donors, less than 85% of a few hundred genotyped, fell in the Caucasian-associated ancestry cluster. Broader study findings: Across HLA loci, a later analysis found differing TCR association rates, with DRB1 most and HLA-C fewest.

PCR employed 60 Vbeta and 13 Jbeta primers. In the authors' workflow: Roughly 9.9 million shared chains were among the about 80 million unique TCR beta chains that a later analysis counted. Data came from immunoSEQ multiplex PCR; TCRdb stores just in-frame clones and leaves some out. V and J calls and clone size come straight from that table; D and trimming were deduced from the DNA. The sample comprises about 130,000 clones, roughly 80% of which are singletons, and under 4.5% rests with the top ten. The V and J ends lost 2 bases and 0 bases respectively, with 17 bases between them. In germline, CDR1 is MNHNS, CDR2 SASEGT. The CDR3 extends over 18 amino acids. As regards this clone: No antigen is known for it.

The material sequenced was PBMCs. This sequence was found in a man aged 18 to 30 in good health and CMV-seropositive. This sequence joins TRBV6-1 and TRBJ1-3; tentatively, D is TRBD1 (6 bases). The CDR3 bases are TGTGCCAGCAGTGAATGGGACACCGATTGGGGCTCTGGAAACACCATATATTTT. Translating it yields CASSEWDTDWGSGNTIYF.